The clone carrying this TCR beta chain was picked up a small number of times. PCR used 60 Vbeta primers and 13 Jbeta primers. Produced via immunoSEQ multiplex PCR; TCRdb's table is partial and in-frame only. The table shows 150,000 to 200,000 clones, with 79% occurring only once. Germline V gene data show CDR1 as LGHNA and CDR2 as YSLEER. The CDR3 extends over 15 amino acids. V shed 0 bases and J 6 bases; nucleotides not matched to a gene: 2. The data were obtained in a study of cytomegalovirus exposure and HLA in healthy donors. The receptor's source is a woman between 25 and 40 years old in good health and CMV-seropositive. Source material: PBMCs. The chain joins TRBV4-3 to TRBJ2-3, with 11 bases identical to TRBD1. The CDR3 sequence: CASSQDRTGGDTQYF. The CDR3 bases are TGCGCCAGCAGCCAAGACCGGACAGGGGGCGATACGCAGTATTTT.